The sequence of this T cell receptor beta chain was determined in a study of response to subunit inactivated influenza vaccine. TCRdb re-derived calls from the RT-PCR reads in MiXCR, one entry per CDR3 protein. The table includes about 830,000 distinct CDR3 sequences, around 18% detected once. Study conclusions and caveats: Few new T cells, the authors suggested, are recruited by each seasonal influenza vaccination.

Concerning this clonotype: Its antigen is still unknown.

V gave up 3 bases and J gave up 6 bases; unmatched junction bases: 5. This CDR3 spans 15 amino acids. Germline assignment: CDR1 SGHTA and CDR2 FQGNSA. The chain uses TRBV7-2 and TRBJ2-2, with TRBD1 identical over 9 bases. The receptor was derived from a man between 50 and 59 years old who received an inactivated influenza vaccine. The starting material was PBMCs from blood, obtained 5 days after vaccination. Here the CDR3 DNA reads TGTGCCAGCAGCTTTACAGGGGGCCTGGCCGGGGAGCTGTTTTTT. Its protein product is CASSFTGGLAGELFF.